The 18 T cell receptor beta chains in this list originate from one sample, sequenced in a study of T cell repertoires in cytomegalovirus infection. TCRdb analysed the reads with MiXCR anew, one entry per CDR3 protein. This sample has about 770,000 distinct CDR3 sequences, with 25% to 30% found just once. No cognate antigen is known for these TCRs. The sequencing here drew on cultured CD8+ T cells from PBMCs, taken from culture after CMV antigen stimulation. The receptors come from a human donor in good health (CMV status not recorded). Some clones in this sample may be carry-over from other donors' samples.

J is TRBJ2-7 and V is TRBV6-1; D not certain. The germline CDR1 and CDR2 sequences are MNHNS and SASEGT. V lost 5 bases to trimming and J lost 1 base, with 12 bases between them. The CDR3 is 14 residues long. The CDR3 nucleotides are TGTGCCAGCAGTCTGACAATGGCTTCCTACGAGCAGTACTTC. Protein: CASSLTMASYEQYF.

The chain employs TRBV5-1 and TRBJ2-3, with TRBD1 matching over 10 bases. V was clipped by 3 bases and J by 6 bases; unmatched bases: 7. Germline V gives CDR1 SGHRS, CDR2 YFSETQ. The CDR3 is 15 amino acids. Written as DNA, the CDR3 is TGCGCCAGCAGCTCCGGGACAGGGGTTCCGGATACGCAGTATTTT. This translates into CASSSGTGVPDTQYF.

This chain links TRBV7-4 with TRBJ1-1; D gene unclear. The V gene's germline CDR1 is SGHVT and CDR2 SQSDAQ. The CDR3 is 13 amino acids. The V and J ends lost 5 bases and 0 bases respectively, with 7 bases between them. CDR3 DNA sequence: TGTGCCAGCAGCGGACCCGTGAACACTGAAGCTTTCTTT. It yields the protein CASSGPVNTEAFF.

This clonotype appeared a few times. Germline and junction disagree at one end, which may indicate a read error. CDR3 region: CASSLDGTAPEGFF. The CDR3 DNA reads as TGTGCCAGCAGCTTAGATGGGACCGCCCCTGAAGGTTTCTTT. The rearrangement uses TRBV7-2 and TRBJ1-1, with D maybe TRBD1 (5 bases). Per germline, CDR1 SGHTA and CDR2 FQGNSA. This CDR3 has 14 residues.

This clonotype showed up just a few times. The rearrangement joins TRBV10-3 to TRBJ1-2, with a possible D match to TRBD1 (5 bases). Trimming left V 10 bases short and J 6 bases short, with 18 bases between. CDR1 ENHRY and CDR2 SYGVKD come from the germline V gene. CDR3 size: 13 residues. The DNA of the CDR3 is TGTGCCAACCTGACGGGACCTCGCCATGGCTACACCTTC. Its translation: CANLTGPRHGYTF.

This clonotype has just a few counts. CDR3 loop: CASSLTAYQETQYF. In DNA form, the CDR3 reads TGTGCCAGCAGCCTTACAGCGTACCAAGAGACCCAGTACTTC. The chain links TRBV6-2 or TRBV6-3 to TRBJ2-5; D not resolved. CDR1 and CDR2 (germline): MNHEY, SVGEGT. V was clipped by 6 bases and J by 0 bases, with 11 bases between them. The CDR3 consists of 14 residues.

J is TRBJ2-7 and V is TRBV20-1; no clear D gene. The ends were cut back, 5 bases at V and 3 bases at J, with 11 bases in the middle. The germline V gene encodes CDR1 DFQATT and CDR2 SNEGSKA (reference sequence). This CDR3 has 12 amino acids. CDR3 DNA: TGCAGTGCTCCCGGACCATTCTACGAGCAGTACTTC. As protein: CSAPGPFYEQYF.

Ten or more counts support this clonotype. The V and J genes are TRBV6-2 or TRBV6-3 and TRBJ2-7; D not certain. CDR3 size: 15 residues. V was shortened by 0 bases and J by 0 bases, with 9 bases between the two germline ends. CDR1 and CDR2 from the germline V gene are MNHEY and SVGEGT. The CDR3 DNA follows: TGTGCCAGCAGTTACTCTCCAGGCAGCTCCTACGAGCAGTACGTC. It translates to CASSYSPGSSYEQYV.

This clonotype was observed many times. V gene TRBV12-3 or TRBV12-4 combines with J gene TRBJ2-1; 12 nucleotides line up with TRBD2. The CDR3 spans 16 residues. The V gene end was trimmed by 6 bases and the J gene end by 6 bases; junction bases not matched to a gene: 9. Written as DNA, the CDR3 is TGTGCCAGCAGCCAAGAGCTAGCGGGGGGGTTCAATGAGCAGTTCTTC. It translates to CASSQELAGGFNEQFF.

This clonotype was detected a few times. The chain recombines TRBV18 with TRBJ2-3; perhaps TRBD1 as D (5 bases). The CDR3 loop spans 17 amino acids. Germline V gene sequence: CDR1 KGHSH, CDR2 LQKENI. With 0 bases removed from V and 3 bases from J, the gap between germline ends came to 16 bases. The CDR3 protein is CASSPPVGARTTDTQYF. CDR3 DNA sequence: TGTGCCAGCTCACCACCGGTAGGGGCAAGGACAACAGATACGCAGTATTTT.

The V and J genes are TRBV6-2 or TRBV6-3 and TRBJ2-1; 9 bases map to TRBD2. V shed 6 bases, J shed 0 bases, and the junction held 15 bases outside the gene matches. Germline lookup yields CDR1 MNHEY and CDR2 SVGEGT. The CDR3 runs 19 residues. This chain's CDR3 is CASSHSWLAGTGSYNEQFF. For the CDR3, the DNA is TGTGCCAGCAGCCACTCGTGGCTAGCGGGGACTGGCTCCTACAATGAGCAGTTCTTC.

The CDR3 here is CASSQGGQGGDTQYF. The CDR3 DNA follows: TGCGCCAGCAGCCAAGGGGGACAGGGAGGAGATACGCAGTATTTT. V usage is TRBV4-1 and J usage is TRBJ2-3; 9 bases align to TRBD1. The V gene's germline CDR1 is MGHRA and CDR2 YSYEKL. J gave up 5 bases and V 1 base, and 4 bases lay outside the gene matches. The CDR3 contains 15 residues.

This clonotype has just a few counts. The chain recombines TRBV27 with TRBJ1-5; D may be TRBD1 (5 bases). This CDR3 has 14 residues. Germline V gene sequence: CDR1 MNHEY, CDR2 SMNVEV (reference sequence). The V gene lost 10 bases and the J gene lost 4 bases, with 17 bases spanning the gap. The CDR3 is CATAPGPKNQPQHF. The CDR3, as DNA: TGTGCCACCGCTCCGGGACCCAAAAATCAGCCCCAGCATTTT.

This clonotype was observed a handful of times. The chain links TRBV12-3 or TRBV12-4 to TRBJ2-4; 9 nucleotides align to TRBD1. J lost 6 bases, V lost 5 bases, and 8 bases had no gene match. CDR3 length: 15 amino acids. The CDR3 here is CASSPPQGARNIQYF. The CDR3, as DNA: TGTGCCAGCAGTCCCCCACAGGGGGCGCGAAACATTCAGTACTTC.

This clonotype occurred once. The chain has TRBV29-1 and TRBJ2-7, with 12 bases matching TRBD1. Germline CDR1 is SQVTM and CDR2 is ANQGSEA. This CDR3 spans 17 amino acids. The junction had 10 bases not matched to a gene; V was cut back by 4 bases and J by 0 bases. Here the CDR3 DNA reads TGCAGCGTTGGGGGGACAGGGGGCATCTCAAGCTCCTACGAGCAGTACGTC. This codes for CSVGGTGGISSSYEQYV.

J is TRBJ1-1 and V is TRBV10-3, with 8 bases matching TRBD1. Trimming took 5 bases from V and 3 from J; bases not matched to a gene: 8. The CDR3 has 15 residues. Germline CDR1 and CDR2: ENHRY and SYGVKD. The CDR3 reads CAISRGQGPDTEAFF. The CDR3 region has the DNA TGTGCCATCAGTCGCGGACAGGGCCCGGACACTGAAGCTTTCTTT.

V is TRBV28 and J is TRBJ1-2; 8 nucleotides agree with TRBD1. J lost 4 bases, V lost 6 bases, and 7 bases had no gene match. The CDR3 loop spans 14 amino acids. Germline V gene data show CDR1 as MDHEN and CDR2 as SYDVKM. Here the CDR3 reads CASSLDRGRYGYTF. The CDR3 DNA is TGTGCCAGCAGCCTAGACAGGGGCCGCTATGGCTACACCTTC.

This clonotype was seen a handful of times. This chain uses TRBV7-6 with TRBJ1-2; a possible D gene is TRBD1 (5 bases). Germline CDR1 reads SGHVS; CDR2 reads FNYEAQ. CDR3 size: 14 residues. Trimming removed 5 bases from V and 8 bases from J, with 18 bases in between. The CDR3 region is CASSPTGTFQGYTF. CDR3 coding DNA: TGTGCCAGCAGCCCTACCGGGACTTTTCAAGGCTACACCTTC. Full variable domain (rest looked up from reference TRBV7-6 and TRBJ1-2): GAGVSQSPRYKVTKRGQDVALRCDPISGHVSLYWYRQALGQGPEFLTYFNYEAQQDKSGLPNDRFSAERPEGSISTLTIQRTEQRDSAMYRCASSPTGTFQGYTFGSGTRLTVV.